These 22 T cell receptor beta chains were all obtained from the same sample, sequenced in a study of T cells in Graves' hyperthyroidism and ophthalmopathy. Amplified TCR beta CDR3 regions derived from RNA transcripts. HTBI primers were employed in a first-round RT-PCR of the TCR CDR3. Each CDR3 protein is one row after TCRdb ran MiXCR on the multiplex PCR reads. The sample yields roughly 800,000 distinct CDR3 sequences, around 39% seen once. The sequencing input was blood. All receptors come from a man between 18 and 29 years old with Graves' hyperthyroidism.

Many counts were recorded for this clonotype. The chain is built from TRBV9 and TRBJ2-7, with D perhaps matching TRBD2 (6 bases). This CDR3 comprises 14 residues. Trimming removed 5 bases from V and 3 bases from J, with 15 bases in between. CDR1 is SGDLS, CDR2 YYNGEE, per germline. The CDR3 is CASSVGQGGYEQYF. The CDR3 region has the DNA TGTGCCAGCAGTGTTGGGCAGGGAGGCTACGAGCAGTACTTC.

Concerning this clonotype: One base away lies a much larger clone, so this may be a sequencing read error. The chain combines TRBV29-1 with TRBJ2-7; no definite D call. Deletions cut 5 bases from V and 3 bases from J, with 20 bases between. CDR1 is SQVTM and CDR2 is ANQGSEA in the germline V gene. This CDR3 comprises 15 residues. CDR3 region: CSVRRPAGRRYEQYF. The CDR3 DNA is TGCAGCGTTCGGCGCCCGGCTGGACGGCGCTACGAGCAGTACTTC.

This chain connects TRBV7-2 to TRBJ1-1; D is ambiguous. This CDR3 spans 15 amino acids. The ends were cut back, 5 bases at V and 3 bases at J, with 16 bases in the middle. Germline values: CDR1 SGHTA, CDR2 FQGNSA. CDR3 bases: TGTGCCAGCAGCCAAGTTGCCCGTGGGGACACTGAAGCTTTCTTT. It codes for CASSQVARGDTEAFF.

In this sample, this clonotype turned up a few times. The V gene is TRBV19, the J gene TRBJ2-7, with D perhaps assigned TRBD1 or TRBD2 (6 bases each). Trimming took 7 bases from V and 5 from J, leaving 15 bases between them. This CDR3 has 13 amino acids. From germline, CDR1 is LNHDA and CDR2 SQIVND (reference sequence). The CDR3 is CASTPSGANEQYF. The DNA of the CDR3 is TGTGCCAGTACTCCTTCGGGGGCTAACGAGCAGTACTTC. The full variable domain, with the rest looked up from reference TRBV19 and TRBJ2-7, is DGGITQSPKYLFRKEGQNVTLSCEQNLNHDAMYWYRQDPGQGLRLIYYSQIVNDFQKGDIAEGYSVSREKKESFPLTVTSAQKNPTAFYLCASTPSGANEQYFGPGTRLTVT.

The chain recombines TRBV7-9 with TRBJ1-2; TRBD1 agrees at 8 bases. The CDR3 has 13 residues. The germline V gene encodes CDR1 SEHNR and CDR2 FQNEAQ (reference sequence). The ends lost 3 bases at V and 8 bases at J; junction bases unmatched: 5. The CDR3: CASSLSTGEGYTF. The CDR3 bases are TGTGCCAGCAGCTTGTCGACAGGGGAGGGCTACACCTTC. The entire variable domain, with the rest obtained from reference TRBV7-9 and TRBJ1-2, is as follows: DTGVSQNPRHKITKRGQNVTFRCDPISEHNRLYWYRQTLGQGPEFLTYFQNEAQLEKSRLLSDRFSAERPKGSFSTLEIQRTEQGDSAMYLCASSLSTGEGYTFGSGTRLTVV.

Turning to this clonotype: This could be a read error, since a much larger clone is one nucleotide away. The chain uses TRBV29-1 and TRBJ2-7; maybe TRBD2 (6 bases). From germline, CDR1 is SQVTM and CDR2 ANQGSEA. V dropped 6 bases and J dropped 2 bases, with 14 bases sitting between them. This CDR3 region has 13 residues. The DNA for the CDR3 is TGCAGCGTCCGGGACGGGAGACCCTACGAGCAGTACTTC. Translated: CSVRDGRPYEQYF.

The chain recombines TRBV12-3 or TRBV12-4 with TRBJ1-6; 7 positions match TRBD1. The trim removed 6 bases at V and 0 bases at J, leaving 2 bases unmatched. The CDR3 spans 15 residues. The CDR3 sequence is CASRRDSSYNSPLHF. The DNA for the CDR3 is TGTGCCAGCAGACGGGACAGCTCCTATAATTCACCCCTCCACTTT.

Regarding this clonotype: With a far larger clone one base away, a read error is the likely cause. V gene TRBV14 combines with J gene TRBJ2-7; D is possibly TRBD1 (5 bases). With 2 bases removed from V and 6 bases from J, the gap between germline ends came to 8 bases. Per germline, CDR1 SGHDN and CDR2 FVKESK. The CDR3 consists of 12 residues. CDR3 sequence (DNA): TGTGCCAGCAGCCAACAGGGCTTCGAGCAGTACTTC. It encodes CASSQQGFEQYF.

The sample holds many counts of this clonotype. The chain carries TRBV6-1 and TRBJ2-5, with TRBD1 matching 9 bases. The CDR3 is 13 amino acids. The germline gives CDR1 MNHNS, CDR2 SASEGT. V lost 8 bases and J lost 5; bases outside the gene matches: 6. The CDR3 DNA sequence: TGTGCCAGCTCGGGACAGGGTGACGAGACCCAGTACTTC. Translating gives CASSGQGDETQYF.

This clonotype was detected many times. DNA of the CDR3: TGTGCCAGCAGCTTGGAGAGTTACAGCGATGGCTACACCTTC. It codes for CASSLESYSDGYTF. The rearrangement joins TRBV7-2 to TRBJ1-2; the D is unclear. The V and J ends lost 3 bases and 6 bases respectively, with 14 bases between them. The V gene's germline CDR1 is SGHTA and CDR2 FQGNSA. This CDR3 has 14 residues.

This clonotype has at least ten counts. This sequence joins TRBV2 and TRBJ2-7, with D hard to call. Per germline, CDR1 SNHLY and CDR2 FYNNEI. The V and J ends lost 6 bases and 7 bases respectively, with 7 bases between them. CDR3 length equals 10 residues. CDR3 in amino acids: CASRELEQYF. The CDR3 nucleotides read TGTGCCAGCAGAGAATTGGAGCAGTACTTC.

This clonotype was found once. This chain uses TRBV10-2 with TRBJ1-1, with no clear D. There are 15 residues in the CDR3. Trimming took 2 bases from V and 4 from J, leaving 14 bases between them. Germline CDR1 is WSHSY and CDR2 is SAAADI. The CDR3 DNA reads TGCGCCAGCAGTGAGAGCGACCCCCGAGCCACTGAAGCTTTCTTT. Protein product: CASSESDPRATEAFF.

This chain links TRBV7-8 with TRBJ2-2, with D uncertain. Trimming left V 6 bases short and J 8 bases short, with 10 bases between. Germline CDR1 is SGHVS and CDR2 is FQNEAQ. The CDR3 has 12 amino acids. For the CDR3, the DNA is TGTGCCAGCAGGGGTTCGAAGGGGGAGCTGTTTTTT. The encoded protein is CASRGSKGELFF.

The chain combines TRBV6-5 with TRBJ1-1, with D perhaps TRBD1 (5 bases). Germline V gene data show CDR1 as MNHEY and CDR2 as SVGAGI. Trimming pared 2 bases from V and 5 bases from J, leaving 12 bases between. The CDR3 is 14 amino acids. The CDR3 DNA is TGTGCCAGCAGTTACGGTTGGGAGGGGACTGAAGCTTTCTTT. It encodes CASSYGWEGTEAFF.

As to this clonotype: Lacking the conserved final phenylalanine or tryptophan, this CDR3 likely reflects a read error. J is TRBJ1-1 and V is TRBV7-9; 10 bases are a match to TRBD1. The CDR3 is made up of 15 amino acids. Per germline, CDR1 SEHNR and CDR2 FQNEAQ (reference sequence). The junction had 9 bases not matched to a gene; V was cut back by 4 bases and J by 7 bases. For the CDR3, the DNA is TGTGCCAGCAGCTCTTTCCGGGACAGGGGAGATGAAGCTTTCGTT. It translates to CASSSFRDRGDEAFV.

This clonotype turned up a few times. The CDR3 sequence: CSASPGQEETQYF. CDR3 nucleotide sequence: TGCAGTGCTAGCCCCGGACAGGAAGAGACCCAGTACTTC. The J gene is TRBJ2-5, the V gene TRBV20-1; 7 bases match TRBD1. This CDR3 has 13 amino acids. J was trimmed by 3 bases and V by 3 bases; bases with no gene match: 4. Germline V lookup: CDR1 DFQATT, CDR2 SNEGSKA (reference sequence).

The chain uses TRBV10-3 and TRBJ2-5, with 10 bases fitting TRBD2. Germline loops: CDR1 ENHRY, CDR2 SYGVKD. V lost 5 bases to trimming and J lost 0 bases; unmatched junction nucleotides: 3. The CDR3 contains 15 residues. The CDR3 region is CAISQTSGDQETQYF. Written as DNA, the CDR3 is TGTGCCATCAGTCAAACTAGCGGGGACCAAGAGACCCAGTACTTC.

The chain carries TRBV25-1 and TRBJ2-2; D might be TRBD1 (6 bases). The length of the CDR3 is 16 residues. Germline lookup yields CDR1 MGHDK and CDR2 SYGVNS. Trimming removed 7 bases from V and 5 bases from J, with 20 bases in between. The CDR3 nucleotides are TGTGCCAGCACCTCCCCGCCCGGGACACCGACCGGGGAGCTGTTTTTT. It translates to CASTSPPGTPTGELFF.

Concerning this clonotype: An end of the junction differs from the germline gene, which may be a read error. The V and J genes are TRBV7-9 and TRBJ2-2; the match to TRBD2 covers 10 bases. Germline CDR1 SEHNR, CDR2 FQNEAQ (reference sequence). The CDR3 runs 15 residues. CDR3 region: CASSQELAGPGELFF. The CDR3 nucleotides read TGCGCCAGCAGCCAAGAACTAGCGGGACCCGGGGAGCTGTTTTTT.

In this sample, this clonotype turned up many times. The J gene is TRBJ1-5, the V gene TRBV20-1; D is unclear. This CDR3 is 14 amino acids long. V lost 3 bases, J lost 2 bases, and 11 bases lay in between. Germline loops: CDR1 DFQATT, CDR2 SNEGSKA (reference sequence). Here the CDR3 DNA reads TGCAGTGCTAGGAGTCCTGGGGGCAATCAGCCCCAGCATTTT. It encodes CSARSPGGNQPQHF.

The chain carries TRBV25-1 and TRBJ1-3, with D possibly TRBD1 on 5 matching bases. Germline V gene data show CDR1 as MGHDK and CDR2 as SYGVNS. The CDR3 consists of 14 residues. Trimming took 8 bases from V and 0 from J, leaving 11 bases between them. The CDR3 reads CASDGTDSGNTIYF. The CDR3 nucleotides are TGTGCCAGCGATGGGACGGACTCTGGAAACACCATATATTTT.

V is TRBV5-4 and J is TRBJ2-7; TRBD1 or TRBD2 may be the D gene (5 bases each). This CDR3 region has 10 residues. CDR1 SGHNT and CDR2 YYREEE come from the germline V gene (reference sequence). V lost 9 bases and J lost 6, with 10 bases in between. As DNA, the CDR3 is TGTGCCATGGGGGATCCCGAGCAGTACTTC. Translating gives CAMGDPEQYF.